This T cell receptor (beta chain) was recorded in a study of blood T cells in healthy people across ages. Many counts were recorded for this clonotype. Germline CDR1 is LGHDT and CDR2 is YNNKEL (reference sequence). The CDR3 is 13 residues long. V was clipped by 4 bases and J by 0 bases, with 3 bases between them. A sample-barcoded 5' primer and a J-beta primer mix were used in a second PCR of roughly 7 to 11 cycles. TCRdb passed the 5' RACE reads through MiXCR, listing each CDR3 protein once. The sample gives roughly 500,000 distinct CDR3 sequences, about 24% of which show up once; just over 8.5% is in the top ten. These same records also appear under a second study, on T cells of mothers and their children. In that study: The study recruited a few healthy Caucasian mothers and their six children as donors.

The chain employs TRBV3-1 and TRBJ1-4; no clear D gene. Sequencing was done on a sample of blood. The sequence was obtained from a boy aged 5-17 years in good health. Written as DNA, the CDR3 is TGTGCCAGCAGCCCTGCAACTAATGAAAAACTGTTTTTT. Residues: CASSPATNEKLFF.